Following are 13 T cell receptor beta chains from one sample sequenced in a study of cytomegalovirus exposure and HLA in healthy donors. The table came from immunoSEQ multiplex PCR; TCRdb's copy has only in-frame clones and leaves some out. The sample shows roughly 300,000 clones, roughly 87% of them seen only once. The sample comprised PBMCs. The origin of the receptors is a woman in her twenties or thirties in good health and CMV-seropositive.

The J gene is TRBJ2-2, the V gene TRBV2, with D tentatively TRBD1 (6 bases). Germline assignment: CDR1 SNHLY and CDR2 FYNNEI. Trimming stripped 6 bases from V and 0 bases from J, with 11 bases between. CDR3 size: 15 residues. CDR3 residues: CASRLTGTNTGELFF. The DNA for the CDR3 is TGTGCCAGCAGGCTGACAGGAACGAACACCGGGGAGCTGTTTTTT.

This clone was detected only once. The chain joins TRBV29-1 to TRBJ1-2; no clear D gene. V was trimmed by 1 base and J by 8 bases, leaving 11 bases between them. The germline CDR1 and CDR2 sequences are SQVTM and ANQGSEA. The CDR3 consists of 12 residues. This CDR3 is CSVEVGGLGYTF. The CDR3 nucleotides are TGCAGCGTTGAAGTTGGAGGGTTAGGCTACACCTTC.

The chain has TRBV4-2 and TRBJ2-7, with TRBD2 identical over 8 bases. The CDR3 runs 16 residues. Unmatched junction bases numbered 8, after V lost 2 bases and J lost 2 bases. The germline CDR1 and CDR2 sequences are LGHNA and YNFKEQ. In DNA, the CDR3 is TGTGCCAGCAGCCAACCCTCTCGGCGGGAGGCCTACGAGCAGTACTTC. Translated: CASSQPSRREAYEQYF.

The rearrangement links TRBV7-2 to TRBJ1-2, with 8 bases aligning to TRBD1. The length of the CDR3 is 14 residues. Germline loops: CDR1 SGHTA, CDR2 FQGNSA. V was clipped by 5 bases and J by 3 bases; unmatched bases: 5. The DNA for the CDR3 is TGTGCCAGCAGCCCAGGGGGCTTGGACTATGGCTACACCTTC. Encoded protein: CASSPGGLDYGYTF.

CDR3 sequence (DNA): TGTGCCAGCAGCCAAGGGGACTTCGCTCACAATGAGCAGTTCTTC. Translation gives CASSQGDFAHNEQFF. This chain connects TRBV12-1 to TRBJ2-1; no check of the table's D call, TRBD2, against the DNA was made. TRBV12-1 constitutes a pseudogene. This CDR3 region has 15 residues.

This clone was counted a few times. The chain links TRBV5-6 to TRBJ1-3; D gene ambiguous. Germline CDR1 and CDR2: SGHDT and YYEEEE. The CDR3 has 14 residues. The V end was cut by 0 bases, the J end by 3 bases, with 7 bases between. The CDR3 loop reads CASSLGGNGNTIYF. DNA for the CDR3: TGTGCCAGCAGCTTGGGGGGAAATGGAAACACCATATATTTT. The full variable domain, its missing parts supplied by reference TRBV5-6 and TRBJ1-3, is DAGVTQSPTHLIKTRGQQVTLRCSPKSGHDTVSWYQQALGQGPQFIFQYYEEEERQRGNFPDRFSGHQFPNYSSELNVNALLLGDSALYLCASSLGGNGNTIYFGEGSWLTVV.

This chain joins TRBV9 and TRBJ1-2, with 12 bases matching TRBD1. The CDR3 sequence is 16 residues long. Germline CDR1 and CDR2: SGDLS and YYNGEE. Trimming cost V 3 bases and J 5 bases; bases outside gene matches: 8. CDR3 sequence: CASSAGGQGAQYGYTF. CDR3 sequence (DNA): TGTGCCAGCAGCGCGGGGGGACAGGGGGCACAGTATGGCTACACCTTC.

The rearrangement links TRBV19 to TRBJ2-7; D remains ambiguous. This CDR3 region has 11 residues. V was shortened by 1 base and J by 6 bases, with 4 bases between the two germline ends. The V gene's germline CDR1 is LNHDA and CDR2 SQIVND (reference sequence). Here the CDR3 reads CASSIGGEQYF. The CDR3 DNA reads TGTGCCAGTAGTATAGGGGGCGAGCAGTACTTC.

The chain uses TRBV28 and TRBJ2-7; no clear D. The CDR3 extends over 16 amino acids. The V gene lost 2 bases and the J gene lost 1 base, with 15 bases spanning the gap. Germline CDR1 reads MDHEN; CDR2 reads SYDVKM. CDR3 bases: TGTGCCAGCAGTTTACTCTTTGTCCGGCCGTCCTACGAGCAGTACTTC. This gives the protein CASSLLFVRPSYEQYF.

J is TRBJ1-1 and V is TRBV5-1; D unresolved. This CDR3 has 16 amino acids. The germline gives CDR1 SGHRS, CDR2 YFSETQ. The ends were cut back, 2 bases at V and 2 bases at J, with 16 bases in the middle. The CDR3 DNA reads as TGCGCCAGCAGCTTCGCTGGAGGCAGGCAAAACACTGAAGCTTTCTTT. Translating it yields CASSFAGGRQNTEAFF.

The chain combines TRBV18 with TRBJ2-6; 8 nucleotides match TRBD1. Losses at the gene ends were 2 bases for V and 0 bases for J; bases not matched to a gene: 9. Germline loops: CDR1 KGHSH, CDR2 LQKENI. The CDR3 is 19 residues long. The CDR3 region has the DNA TGTGCCAGCTCACCAGAGGGAGACAGGGGACTCTCTGGGGCCAACGTCCTGACTTTC. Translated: CASSPEGDRGLSGANVLTF.

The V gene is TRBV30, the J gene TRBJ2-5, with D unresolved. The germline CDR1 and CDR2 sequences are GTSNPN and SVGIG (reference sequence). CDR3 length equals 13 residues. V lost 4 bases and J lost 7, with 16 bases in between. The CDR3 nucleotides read TGTGCCTGGAAATCCCCAGGTGCTGGGACCCAGTACTTC. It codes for CAWKSPGAGTQYF.

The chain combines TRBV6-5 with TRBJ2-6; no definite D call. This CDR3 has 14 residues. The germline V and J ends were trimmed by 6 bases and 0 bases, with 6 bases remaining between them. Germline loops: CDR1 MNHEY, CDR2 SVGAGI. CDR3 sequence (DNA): TGTGCCAGCAGCTGGACCTCTGGGGCCAACGTCCTGACTTTC. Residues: CASSWTSGANVLTF.